A selection of T cell receptor beta chains follows, all from one sample in a study of quantifying T cell responses using KT2 cells. Each CDR3 protein gets one entry after TCRdb re-called the UMI-ligation and nested PCR reads with MiXCR. The table has 50,000 to 70,000 distinct CDR3 sequences, 12% seen once. Sequenced: PBMCs spiked with cells of the T cell clone KT2. Every receptor here comes from a human donor. Both conserved end residues are part of each CDR3. The D gene is left open where the match is weak. Clone size, where shown, is once, few, many, or a class for clones that have expanded.

V	J	D	size	DNA	CDR3
TRBV20-1	TRBJ2-5	TRBD1	.	TGCAGTGCAGGACAGGGACGAGAGACCCAGTACTTC	CSAGQGRETQYF
TRBV28	TRBJ1-2	.	.	TGTGCCAGCAGTTTTAGGGGGAGCGGCTACACCTTC	CASSFRGSGYTF
TRBV10-1	TRBJ2-1	.	many	TGCGCCAGCAGTGAGTCTGGCGAAGGGTGGCTACCCTACAATGAGCAGTTCTTC	CASSESGEGWLPYNEQFF
TRBV6-5	TRBJ2-7	TRBD2	large	TGTGCCAGCAGTTACTCGACTAGCGACAGCTCCTACGAGCAGTACTTC	CASSYSTSDSSYEQYF
TRBV6-1	TRBJ2-4	.	few	TGTGCCAGCAGTGAAGACGCCGGAGGGGGAAAGGACTTC	CASSEDAGGGKDF
TRBV11-2	TRBJ2-7	TRBD2	many	TGTGCCAGCAGCTTAGCCTTTAGCGGGACCTACGAGCAGTACTTC	CASSLAFSGTYEQYF
TRBV7-2	TRBJ2-7	TRBD1	few	TGTGCCAGCAGCGAGAGGGGACAGGGATTAACCTACGAGCAGTACTTC	CASSERGQGLTYEQYF
TRBV9	TRBJ2-7	TRBD1	.	TGTGCCAGCAGCCCTCTGGGACAGGGTGTTCACGAGCAGTACTTC	CASSPLGQGVHEQYF
TRBV29-1	TRBJ2-5	TRBD2	few	TGCAGCGCCGTGGACCTAGCGGGAGAGACCCAGTACTTC	CSAVDLAGETQYF
TRBV12-3/TRBV12-4	TRBJ2-3	.	.	TGTGCCAGCAGTCCCGGGTCTACACGAGGGGATACGCAGTATTTT	CASSPGSTRGDTQYF
TRBV2	TRBJ1-2	.	.	TGTGCCAGCGGAGGAGGCTATGGCTACACCTTC	CASGGGYGYTF
TRBV15	TRBJ2-1	TRBD1	.	TGTGTCACCAGCAGAAATACCGGGACAGGGGGCTATGAGCAGTTCTTC	CVTSRNTGTGGYEQFF
TRBV7-2	TRBJ2-3	.	.	TGTGCCAGCAGCCCAGAGGGCGCTACCAGCACAGATACGCAGTATTTT	CASSPEGATSTDTQYF
TRBV6-5	TRBJ2-7	TRBD1	many	TGTGCCAGCAGTTACGCTAAAACCCCCGGGACAGGGACGGCGGATGCGGTGTACTTC	CASSYAKTPGTGTADAVYF
TRBV5-1	TRBJ2-7	TRBD1	.	TGCGCCAGCAGCTTGCACTCCGGACAGGGGGCAGAGCAGTACTTC	CASSLHSGQGAEQYF
TRBV20-1	TRBJ2-5	TRBD2	few	TGCAGTGCTAGGCCGGGAGGGCGTCAAGAGACCCAGTACTTC	CSARPGGRQETQYF
TRBV5-6	TRBJ1-6	.	many	TGTGCCAGCAGCTTGGCCCAGGGAGAGAATTCACCCCTCCACTTT	CASSLAQGENSPLHF
TRBV4-1	TRBJ1-5	.	few	TGCGCCAGCAGCCCTTTTGGGATCAGGACCGACAATCAGCCCCAGCATTTT	CASSPFGIRTDNQPQHF
TRBV7-4	TRBJ2-3	.	few	TGTGCCAGCAGCTTAGAGGGCCGTACTGTAGATACGCAGTATTTT	CASSLEGRTVDTQYF
TRBV9	TRBJ2-7	TRBD2	.	TGTGCCAGCAGCCCCTGGGGGGGACCTCCCTACGAGCAGTACTTC	CASSPWGGPPYEQYF
TRBV7-9	TRBJ1-4	.	few	TGTGCCAGCAGCTTAGTAACCGGGTTCGGTGAAAAACTGTTTTTT	CASSLVTGFGEKLFF
TRBV11-1	TRBJ2-3	.	many	TGTGCCAGCAGCGCGGACAGTAGCACAGATACGCAGTATTTT	CASSADSSTDTQYF
TRBV7-3	TRBJ2-7	.	.	TGTGCCAGCAGCTCAAGAGGAGGGGACTACGAGCAGTACTTC	CASSSRGGDYEQYF